This TCR beta chain was captured by sequencing in a study of OX40 agonist ivuxolimab in advanced cancers. Study at large: Among those treated, three patients had partial responses, one with hepatocellular carcinoma and two with cutaneous melanoma.

Assay used: immunoSEQ multiplex PCR; TCRdb lists only in-frame clones, some missing. This table holds around 80,000 clones, almost 90% found once. The CDR3 spans 16 residues. Germline lookup yields CDR1 PRHDT and CDR2 FYEKMQ (reference sequence). Trimming left V 2 bases short and J 5 bases short, with 18 bases between. J is TRBJ2-5 and V is TRBV13; D might be TRBD2 (5 bases). This specimen consisted of CD4+ or CD8+ T cells sorted from blood, obtained in a trial of the OX40 agonist ivuxolimab. The receptor's source is an adult with an advanced solid tumor such as melanoma, head and neck, liver or kidney cancer. The chain's CDR3 is CASSLNDRDDRETQYF. In nucleotides, the CDR3 is TGTGCCAGCAGCTTAAATGATCGGGATGATAGGGAGACCCAGTACTTC.